Listed below are T cell receptor beta chains from one sample, sequenced in a study of CD4 and CD8 cells across lung adenocarcinoma regions. MiXCR was run by TCRdb on the PCR reads, yielding one entry per CDR3 protein. Here the sample spans some 11,000 distinct CDR3 sequences, around 50% being singletons. What was sequenced was CD8+ T cells from the margin of a lung tumor. These receptors were taken from a female donor with lung adenocarcinoma. The CD4 and CD8 labels of this study may be unreliable. The CDR3 runs from the conserved cysteine through the conserved F or W. The D gene is left open where the match is weak. The size of a clone is reported for some rows only, either as once, few or many, or as a class for expanded clones.

v_call	clone_size	d_call	j_call	cdr3_nt	cdr3_aa
TRBV6-5	medium-sized	-	TRBJ2-6	TGTGCCAGCAGTTACGGGGACTCTAGCTCTGGGGCCAACGTCCTGACTTTC	CASSYGDSSSGANVLTF
TRBV6-4	few	TRBD1	TRBJ2-3	TGTGCCAGCAGTGACGGGACAGGGGGCACAGATACGCAGTATTTT	CASSDGTGGTDTQYF
TRBV27	-	TRBD1	TRBJ2-1	TGTGCCAGCAGTTTACTGAACAGGGGTGAGCAGTTTTTC	CASSLLNRGEQFF
TRBV14	-	-	TRBJ2-1	TGTGCCAGCAGCCATACGGATGCTCGGTTCTTC	CASSHTDARFF
TRBV6-1	-	-	TRBJ2-3	TGTGCCAGCAGTGAAGCCCAAGACAACACCGGTGCGCTGTATTTT	CASSEAQDNTGALYF
TRBV6-1	-	TRBD2	TRBJ2-4	TGTGCCGGCACGGGAGCGGGGGGCAAAGACACGCAGTACTTT	CAGTGAGGKDTQYF
TRBV5-1	few	-	TRBJ1-1	TGCGCCAGCAGCTTGGTGGACAAGGCGGCTGAAGCTTTCTTT	CASSLVDKAAEAFF
TRBV6-5	many	-	TRBJ1-1	TGTGCCAGCAGTTACTCGACGGGCACTGAAGCTTTCTTT	CASSYSTGTEAFF
TRBV6-5	many	-	TRBJ2-7	TGTGCCAGCAGTTACTCGACATATTCCTCCTACGAGCAGTACTTC	CASSYSTYSSYEQYF
TRBV6-1	-	-	TRBJ2-7	TGTGCCAGCGAGCGAGGGCGCACAGATACGCAGTACTTC	CASERGRTDTQYF
TRBV6-1	-	TRBD2	TRBJ2-1	TGTGCCAGGAGATTCCCCGGTGCTAGCGGCAATACGCAGTTTTTT	CARRFPGASGNTQFF
TRBV7-3	-	-	TRBJ2-7	TGTGCCAGCAGCCCCACCCCGGGGACGGCATCCTACGAGCAGTACTTC	CASSPTPGTASYEQYF
TRBV27	-	-	TRBJ2-3	TGTGCCAGCTCGGGGCAGGGTAGCACAGACACTCAGTATTTC	CASSGQGSTDTQYF
TRBV6-5	-	TRBD1	TRBJ2-3	TGTGCCAGCAGTTACTCAGGGACAGGGGAGCAGTATTTT	CASSYSGTGEQYF
TRBV6-5	-	-	TRBJ2-1	TGTGCCAGCAGTTACCCATTGCGCGGCTCTTTCTACAATGAGCAGTTCTTC	CASSYPLRGSFYNEQFF
TRBV27	medium-sized	-	TRBJ1-1	TGTGCCAGCAGTTTAGGAGGGGAGGGGACTGAAGCTTTCTTT	CASSLGGEGTEAFF
TRBV10-2	-	-	TRBJ2-6	TGCGCCAGCAGTGAGTCTTTAGCCAACACCCTGAACTTC	CASSESLANTLNF
TRBV15	-	TRBD1	TRBJ2-3	TGTGCCACCAGCGGAAGACAGGGAAGCACAGATACGCAGTATTTT	CATSGRQGSTDTQYF
TRBV6-1	-	TRBD2	TRBJ2-1	TGTGCCAGCAGATTCCCCGGGACTAGCGGCGATGCGCAGTTTTTC	CASRFPGTSGDAQFF
TRBV12-3/TRBV12-4	many	-	TRBJ1-2	TGTGCCAGCAGTTCGGCCGCTGCTTATGACTCCTATGGCTACACCTTC	CASSSAAAYDSYGYTF
TRBV27	-	-	TRBJ2-5	TGTGCGGGCAGCGGGCGCCGTGGCACAGAGACCCAGTACTTC	CAGSGRRGTETQYF
TRBV6-1	few	TRBD1	TRBJ2-5	TGTGCCAGCAGTGAAAATTGGGGACAGGGGGGCGAGACCCAGTACTTC	CASSENWGQGGETQYF
TRBV10-2	-	-	TRBJ1-1	TGCGCCAGCAGTGATCATGGTGCCGCGGGGAACACTGAAGCTTTCTTT	CASSDHGAAGNTEAFF
TRBV10-1	medium-sized	-	TRBJ2-3	TGCGCCAGCAGTGGTGGAAGCACAGATACGCAGTATTTT	CASSGGSTDTQYF
TRBV7-6	few	TRBD2	TRBJ2-3	TGTGCCAGCAGCTTAGCGGTGGCGGGGGGGAGCGGGGATACGCAGTATTTT	CASSLAVAGGSGDTQYF
TRBV5-1	-	-	TRBJ2-3	TGCGCCAGCAGGGCACACGCAGATACGCAGTATTTT	CASRAHADTQYF
TRBV6-1	few	-	TRBJ1-3	TGTGCCAGCAGTGAGGCTCAGGCCCTGAACACCATATATTTT	CASSEAQALNTIYF
TRBV6-1	-	-	TRBJ2-1	TGTGCCAGCAGTCCCGCTAGCGCATCCTACAATGAGCAGTTCTTC	CASSPASASYNEQFF
TRBV27	-	TRBD1	TRBJ2-3	TGTGCCAGCAGTCCCCAAGGGGGCCGAATGGGCTACAATGAGCAGTTCTTT	CASSPQGGRMGYNEQFF